A single sample gave rise to the 23 T cell receptor beta chains below, sequenced in a study of blood T cell repertoires in COVID-19. The repertoire was sequenced with immunoSEQ multiplex PCR; TCRdb's copy has only in-frame clones and lacks some. This table holds roughly 200,000 clones, more than 80% found once. Material: peripheral blood. The receptor set was obtained from a woman in her sixties or seventies with acute or convalescent COVID-19.

This clone has a single count. The chain has TRBV5-1 and TRBJ1-1, with D uncertain. This CDR3 region has 14 residues. V lost 0 bases and J lost 4, with 10 bases in between. The V gene's germline CDR1 is SGHRS and CDR2 YFSETQ. CDR3 in amino acids: CASSLEWAATEAFF. The CDR3 nucleotides read TGCGCCAGCAGCTTGGAATGGGCAGCCACTGAAGCTTTCTTT.

This clone turned up a few times. The chain has TRBV19 and TRBJ2-7, with 7 bases aligning to TRBD1. Trimming at V came to 5 bases and at J to 4 bases, leaving 8 bases not matched to a gene. Germline CDR1 and CDR2: LNHDA and SQIVND (reference sequence). This CDR3 has 14 residues. The DNA for the CDR3 is TGTGCCAGTAGTGTGACAGGGTATGGGTACGAGCAGTACTTC. This gives the protein CASSVTGYGYEQYF.

V usage is TRBV7-2 and J usage is TRBJ1-5, with D maybe TRBD1 (6 bases). The V and J ends lost 1 base and 5 bases respectively, with 15 bases between them. CDR1 is SGHTA and CDR2 is FQGNSA in the germline V gene. This CDR3 has 16 amino acids. The CDR3 protein is CASSLGGGRGYQPQHF. As DNA, the CDR3 is TGTGCCAGCAGCTTAGGTGGCGGCAGGGGATATCAGCCCCAGCATTTT.

This chain links TRBV5-6 with TRBJ1-1; 9 bases map to TRBD1. V gave up 6 bases and J gave up 2 bases; unmatched junction bases: 5. CDR3 length: 14 residues. Germline V gene data show CDR1 as SGHDT and CDR2 as YYEEEE. CDR3 DNA sequence: TGTGCCAGCACCGTGGGACAGGGCAACACTGAAGCTTTCTTT. This sequence encodes CASTVGQGNTEAFF.

The V gene is TRBV5-1, the J gene TRBJ2-7, with a tentative D call TRBD2 (7 bases). V lost 2 bases and J 2 bases, leaving 14 bases between the germline ends. CDR3 length: 15 residues. CDR1 is SGHRS and CDR2 is YFSETQ in the germline V gene. CDR3 amino acids: CASSLGGGGPYEQYF. The DNA for the CDR3 is TGCGCCAGCAGCTTAGGAGGCGGGGGCCCCTACGAGCAGTACTTC.

This rearrangement joins TRBV9 to TRBJ2-2, with TRBD1 identical over 11 bases. Germline loops: CDR1 SGDLS, CDR2 YYNGEE. The CDR3 extends over 17 amino acids. Trimming at V came to 4 bases and at J to 6 bases, leaving 11 bases not matched to a gene. CDR3 region: CASSFLEGTGGSGELFF. The CDR3 DNA reads TGTGCCAGCAGCTTCCTGGAAGGGACAGGGGGATCCGGGGAGCTGTTTTTT.

The gene calls are TRBV5-1 and TRBJ1-2, with TRBD1 matching 8 bases. The CDR3 extends over 13 amino acids. The germline gives CDR1 SGHRS, CDR2 YFSETQ. V lost 4 bases and J lost 4; bases outside the gene matches: 3. Here the CDR3 reads CASSQGAGYGYTF. DNA of the CDR3: TGCGCCAGCAGCCAGGGGGCCGGCTATGGCTACACCTTC.

The genes are TRBV19 and TRBJ1-3; no definite D call. Germline assignment: CDR1 LNHDA and CDR2 SQIVND (reference sequence). V dropped 3 bases and J dropped 3 bases, with 12 bases sitting between them. The CDR3 loop spans 15 amino acids. CDR3 residues: CASSIPLGGGNTIYF. In DNA, the CDR3 is TGTGCCAGTAGTATTCCCCTTGGAGGTGGAAACACCATATATTTT. Together with reference TRBV19 and TRBJ1-3, the CDR3 gives the full variable domain: DGGITQSPKYLFRKEGQNVTLSCEQNLNHDAMYWYRQDPGQGLRLIYYSQIVNDFQKGDIAEGYSVSREKKESFPLTVTSAQKNPTAFYLCASSIPLGGGNTIYFGEGSWLTVV.

This clone was recorded once. The CDR3 DNA reads TGCAGCTCTATATACTCACGGACAGATACGCAGTATTTT. It encodes CSSIYSRTDTQYF. V and J are TRBV29-1 and TRBJ2-3; D unresolved. CDR1 SQVTM and CDR2 ANQGSEA come from the germline V gene. The CDR3 totals 13 residues. Trimming stripped 8 bases from V and 3 bases from J, with 15 bases between.

The V gene is TRBV6-5, the J gene TRBJ2-7; tentatively, D is TRBD2 (5 bases). The V and J ends lost 2 bases and 0 bases respectively, with 11 bases between them. CDR3 length: 15 amino acids. The germline CDR1 and CDR2 sequences are MNHEY and SVGAGI. CDR3 protein: CASSYPSAGSYEQYF. The CDR3 nucleotides read TGTGCCAGCAGTTACCCGTCTGCGGGCTCCTACGAGCAGTACTTC.

The chain couples TRBV30 to TRBJ1-4; 9 bases match TRBD1. Germline V gene sequence: CDR1 GTSNPN, CDR2 SVGIG (reference sequence). The CDR3 sequence is 14 residues long. V was pared by 4 bases and J by 5 bases, with 5 bases of the junction left unmatched. CDR3 region: CAWTGQGKNEKLFF. CDR3 nucleotides: TGTGCCTGGACCGGACAGGGGAAAAATGAAAAACTGTTTTTT.

The CDR3 is CASSPNRGAGYTF. The CDR3 DNA follows: TGTGCCAGCAGCCCCAACAGGGGAGCGGGCTACACCTTC. This chain uses TRBV7-9 with TRBJ1-2; 7 bases agree with TRBD1. The CDR3 runs to 13 residues. CDR1 and CDR2 (germline): SEHNR, FQNEAQ (reference sequence). Unmatched junction bases numbered 8, after V lost 5 bases and J lost 8 bases.

Written as DNA, the CDR3 is TGTGCCAGTAGTGACTCCGGGACAGGGGGTCGGCTAGCCAAAAACATTCAGTACTTC. Its translation is CASSDSGTGGRLAKNIQYF. The gene calls are TRBV19 and TRBJ2-4; 11 bases agree with TRBD1. The CDR3 has 19 residues. Germline CDR1 LNHDA, CDR2 SQIVND (reference sequence). V dropped 5 bases and J dropped 0; count of bases not matched to a gene: 12.

This clone was seen once. This chain connects TRBV15 to TRBJ1-5; tentative D call: TRBD1 (6 bases). CDR1 and CDR2 from the germline V gene are LNHNV and YYDKDF (reference sequence). V shed 1 base and J shed 8 bases, with 18 bases lying between them. The CDR3 is 16 amino acids. The CDR3 reads CATSRGTGGFFKPQHF. CDR3 bases: TGTGCCACCAGCAGAGGGACGGGGGGCTTTTTCAAGCCCCAGCATTTT.

This chain joins TRBV16 and TRBJ1-1; the D gene is possibly TRBD1 (6 bases). This CDR3 contains 14 residues. Deletions cut 0 bases from V and 10 bases from J, with 15 bases between. Germline CDR1 and CDR2: KGHSY and FQNENV. CDR3: CASSQSPQGSRAFF. For the CDR3, the DNA is TGTGCCAGCAGCCAATCCCCCCAGGGGAGTCGAGCTTTCTTT.

The genes are TRBV6-5 and TRBJ1-2; no firm D call. This CDR3 has 11 residues. Germline V gene data show CDR1 as MNHEY and CDR2 as SVGAGI. V was trimmed by 8 bases and J by 4 bases, leaving 8 bases between them. CDR3 coding DNA: TGTGCCAGCGCCTCGGGCTATGGCTACACCTTC. Its protein is CASASGYGYTF.

The V and J genes are TRBV28 and TRBJ2-7; TRBD1 agrees at 9 bases. Germline V CDR1 and CDR2: MDHEN, SYDVKM. The CDR3 covers 14 residues. V shed 6 bases, J shed 4 bases, and the junction held 7 bases outside the gene matches. In DNA form, the CDR3 reads TGTGCCAGCAGCCGTGGGACAGGGATTTACGAGCAGTACTTC. Translating it yields CASSRGTGIYEQYF.

The chain couples TRBV30 to TRBJ2-7; 10 positions agree with TRBD2. Germline trimming cut 0 bases from V and 5 bases from J; bases unmatched to any gene: 7. CDR3 length: 15 residues. Germline values: CDR1 GTSNPN, CDR2 SVGIG (reference sequence). CDR3 bases: TGTGCCTGGAGTGTTGGGCTAGCGGGAGAGGACGAGCAGTACTTC. As protein: CAWSVGLAGEDEQYF.

The chain carries TRBV3-1 (or the pseudogene TRBV3-2) and TRBJ1-1; D may be TRBD1 (5 bases). V was trimmed by 3 bases and J by 3 bases, leaving 11 bases between them. CDR1 LGHDT and CDR2 YNNKEL come from the germline V gene (reference sequence). CDR3 size: 14 residues. The CDR3 DNA reads as TGTGCCAGCAGCCACGCTGGGGCTTACACTGAAGCTTTCTTT. This codes for CASSHAGAYTEAFF.

The chain couples TRBV7-9 to TRBJ1-1, with a possible D match to TRBD1 (5 bases). V shed 2 bases and J shed 6 bases, with 13 bases lying between them. The germline gives CDR1 SEHNR, CDR2 FQNEAQ (reference sequence). The CDR3 loop spans 14 amino acids. DNA for the CDR3: TGTGCCAGCAGCTTAAATTGGGGCAGGGCTGAAGCTTTCTTT. This encodes CASSLNWGRAEAFF.

The chain is built from TRBV18 and TRBJ1-5; D gene unclear. Trimming cost V 3 bases and J 6 bases, with 9 bases left between them. The CDR3 totals 13 residues. Germline CDR1 KGHSH, CDR2 LQKENI. CDR3 in DNA: TGTGCCAGCTCACCCTTTCGTCGTCAGCCCCAGCATTTT. It is translated as CASSPFRRQPQHF.

The chain carries TRBV19 and TRBJ1-1; D unresolved. Trimming left V 6 bases short and J 0 bases short, with 8 bases between. This CDR3 is built from 13 residues. The germline gives CDR1 LNHDA, CDR2 SQIVND (reference sequence). DNA for the CDR3: TGTGCCAGTAGATTGACTCTGAACACTGAAGCTTTCTTT. It translates to CASRLTLNTEAFF.

The chain combines TRBV30 with TRBJ1-5, with D tentatively TRBD1 (5 bases). Germline values: CDR1 GTSNPN, CDR2 SVGIG (reference sequence). The CDR3 covers 13 residues. Deletions cut 0 bases from V and 4 bases from J, with 7 bases between. The CDR3 reads CAWSVTENQPQHF. The DNA of the CDR3 is TGTGCCTGGAGTGTGACAGAGAATCAGCCCCAGCATTTT.